The 27 T cell receptor beta chains reported below all come from one sample, sequenced in a study of OX40 agonist ivuxolimab in advanced cancers. Libraries came from the immunoSEQ multiplex PCR assay. TCRdb re-hosts the immuneACCESS table, in-frame sequences only. Its copies lack some clones; in the studies checked, an unresolved V gene accounts for under half of them, and the cause for the rest is not known. Here the sample has some 63,000 clones; less than 90% occur a single time. The top ten clonotypes cover 27% of the sample. The specimen was CD4+ or CD8+ T cells sorted from blood, collected in a trial of the OX40 agonist ivuxolimab. The receptor source for this set is an adult with an advanced solid tumor such as melanoma, head and neck, liver or kidney cancer.

The rearrangement joins TRBV21-1 to TRBJ2-7; TRBD2 is taken as the D call from the table, unchecked against the DNA. TRBV21-1 is a known pseudogene. This CDR3 has 14 amino acids. The DNA for the CDR3 is TGTGCCAGCAGCAAAGGACCGGGCTCCTACGAGCAGTACTTC. As protein: CASSKGPGSYEQYF.

The DNA for the CDR3 is TGTGCCAGCAGCCCAGAGGGCCTAGCGGACAATGAGCAGTTCTTC. Its protein product is CASSPEGLADNEQFF. This chain joins TRBV7-2 and TRBJ2-1, with 7 bases aligning to TRBD2. Germline CDR1 SGHTA, CDR2 FQGNSA. Unmatched junction bases numbered 9, after V lost 5 bases and J lost 5 bases. This CDR3 has 15 amino acids.

This clone has only one observation. The chain carries TRBV2 and TRBJ1-4; possible D gene TRBD1, 6 bases. The CDR3 consists of 14 residues. Germline V gene data show CDR1 as SNHLY and CDR2 as FYNNEI. The germline V and J ends were trimmed by 6 bases and 5 bases, with 13 bases remaining between them. DNA for the CDR3: TGTGCCAGCAGCACCGCAGGGGAAAATGAAAAACTGTTTTTT. The encoded protein is CASSTAGENEKLFF. The full variable domain, in which reference TRBV2 and TRBJ1-4 provide the parts outside the CDR3, is EPEVTQTPSHQVTQMGQEVILRCVPISNHLYFYWYRQILGQKVEFLVSFYNNEISEKSEIFDDQFSVERPDGSNFTLKIRSTKLEDSAMYFCASSTAGENEKLFFGSGTQLSVL.

This sequence joins TRBV6-6 and TRBJ1-1, with D possibly matching TRBD1 (5 bases). The CDR3 extends over 14 amino acids. Germline loops: CDR1 MNHNY, CDR2 SVGAGI (reference sequence). Trimming cost V 7 bases and J 1 base, with 13 bases left between them. CDR3 sequence reads: CASKRGGQNTEAFF. The CDR3 nucleotides read TGTGCCAGCAAAAGAGGTGGACAGAACACTGAAGCTTTCTTT.

The J gene is TRBJ2-1, the V gene TRBV6-1, with TRBD1 identical over 8 bases. This CDR3 has 14 residues. The V gene end was trimmed by 10 bases and the J gene end by 9 bases; junction bases not matched to a gene: 14. CDR1 and CDR2 from the germline V gene are MNHNS and SASEGT. The CDR3 DNA is TGTGCCACCTTTCCGGGACAGGCTTACGGTGAGCAGTTCTTC. Its translation: CATFPGQAYGEQFF.

The chain employs TRBV13 and TRBJ2-5; D possibly corresponds to TRBD2 (6 bases). The length of the CDR3 is 16 residues. The V gene lost 0 bases and the J gene lost 5 bases, with 16 bases spanning the gap. Looked up from germline, CDR1 is PRHDT and CDR2 is FYEKMQ (reference sequence). In nucleotides, the CDR3 is TGTGCCAGCAGCTTAGGTGGGACTTATCGAGGGGAGACCCAGTACTTC. As protein: CASSLGGTYRGETQYF.

The V and J genes are TRBV19 and TRBJ1-5; TRBD1 agrees at 10 bases. V lost 7 bases, J lost 0 bases, and 12 bases stayed unmatched. The CDR3 has 18 residues. Germline loops: CDR1 LNHDA, CDR2 SQIVND (reference sequence). The DNA for the CDR3 is TGTGCCAGTAAGGAGGCGGGACAGGGGACTTATAGCAATCAGCCCCAGCATTTT. Its translation is CASKEAGQGTYSNQPQHF.

The rearrangement uses TRBV7-9 and TRBJ2-5, with D possibly matching TRBD2 (7 bases). Trimming took 0 bases from V and 5 from J, leaving 16 bases between them. CDR3 length: 16 amino acids. Germline V gives CDR1 SEHNR, CDR2 FQNEAQ (reference sequence). The DNA for the CDR3 is TGTGCCAGCAGCTTAGCCCTGGGGGGGGGCCAGGAGACCCAGTACTTC. Protein product: CASSLALGGGQETQYF.

The chain has TRBV5-1 and TRBJ2-7; 8 bases are shared with TRBD1. V lost 5 bases to trimming and J lost 0 bases; unmatched junction nucleotides: 4. The CDR3 has 14 amino acids. Looked up from germline, CDR1 is SGHRS and CDR2 is YFSETQ. The CDR3 here is CASRGQGFSYEQYF. CDR3 in DNA: TGCGCCAGCAGAGGACAGGGTTTCTCCTACGAGCAGTACTTC.

V gene TRBV2 combines with J gene TRBJ2-7; D gene unclear. Trimming left V 5 bases short and J 0 bases short, with 17 bases between. The CDR3 sequence is 16 residues long. From germline, CDR1 is SNHLY and CDR2 FYNNEI. CDR3 sequence (DNA): TGTGCCAGCAGTAGTGAACTGGGCCAGAGCTCCTACGAGCAGTACTTC. Amino acid sequence: CASSSELGQSSYEQYF.

The V gene is TRBV5-1, the J gene TRBJ1-5; D gene unclear. The V and J ends lost 0 bases and 0 bases respectively, with 4 bases between them. The CDR3 consists of 14 residues. CDR1 is SGHRS and CDR2 is YFSETQ in the germline V gene. CDR3 sequence (DNA): TGCGCCAGCAGCTTGGGAAATAGCAATCAGCCCCAGCATTTT. This encodes CASSLGNSNQPQHF.

This sequence joins TRBV4-1 and TRBJ1-4, with unresolved D. The CDR3 sequence is 15 residues long. V lost 0 bases, J lost 0 bases, and 5 bases lay in between. Germline-derived CDR1 and CDR2 are MGHRA and YSYEKL. The DNA of the CDR3 is TGCGCCAGCAGCCAAGAGGCAGCAACTAATGAAAAACTGTTTTTT. It specifies CASSQEAATNEKLFF.

V gene TRBV5-4 combines with J gene TRBJ2-7; D is uncertain. Trimming removed 1 base from V and 0 bases from J, with 5 bases in between. The CDR3 totals 13 residues. Germline V gene lookup returns CDR1 SGHNT and CDR2 YYREEE (reference sequence). CDR3 coding DNA: TGTGCCAGCAGCTTGACAGACTCCTACGAGCAGTACTTC. As protein: CASSLTDSYEQYF.

This sequence joins TRBV7-6 and TRBJ1-3, with D tentatively TRBD1 (5 bases). The CDR3 length is 16 residues. The V gene lost 5 bases and the J gene lost 4 bases, with 18 bases spanning the gap. Germline assignment: CDR1 SGHVS and CDR2 FNYEAQ. CDR3 sequence: CASSPALGRAGNTIYF. The CDR3 DNA follows: TGTGCCAGCAGCCCCGCTTTGGGCAGGGCAGGAAACACCATATATTTT.

The rearrangement joins TRBV29-1 to TRBJ2-3; TRBD2 matches 9 bases. V lost 2 bases to trimming and J lost 2 bases; unmatched junction nucleotides: 5. This CDR3 is built from 15 residues. Germline CDR1 and CDR2: SQVTM and ANQGSEA. This chain's CDR3 is CSVERLAGTTDTQYF. CDR3 nucleotides: TGCAGCGTTGAAAGGCTAGCGGGGACCACAGATACGCAGTATTTT.

CDR3 region: CAISETSGGNTGELFF. As DNA, the CDR3 is TGTGCCATCAGCGAAACTAGCGGGGGGAACACCGGGGAGCTGTTTTTT. The gene calls are TRBV10-3 and TRBJ2-2; 11 bases are a match to TRBD2. The V gene end was trimmed by 6 bases and the J gene end by 1 base; junction bases not matched to a gene: 4. CDR3 size: 16 residues. The V gene's germline CDR1 is ENHRY and CDR2 SYGVKD.

The genes are TRBV7-2 and TRBJ1-2, with unresolved D. V lost 5 bases, J lost 3 bases, and 16 bases lay in between. Germline CDR1 is SGHTA and CDR2 is FQGNSA. This CDR3 has 15 residues. For the CDR3, the DNA is TGTGCCAGCAGCCCCCAAGGCGGGGTTCACTATGGCTACACCTTC. Translation: CASSPQGGVHYGYTF.

The chain recombines TRBV18 with TRBJ1-2, with D possibly TRBD1 on 6 matching bases. Germline CDR1 KGHSH, CDR2 LQKENI. The CDR3 runs 16 residues. V gave up 5 bases and J gave up 4 bases, with 20 bases separating them. The chain's CDR3 is CASSAYREELGYGYTF. The CDR3 DNA reads as TGTGCCAGCTCAGCATACAGGGAGGAATTGGGCTATGGCTACACCTTC.

The chain recombines TRBV7-9 with TRBJ1-4; 9 bases are a match to TRBD1. The length of the CDR3 is 14 residues. V dropped 3 bases and J dropped 6; count of bases not matched to a gene: 2. Germline values: CDR1 SEHNR, CDR2 FQNEAQ (reference sequence). This chain's CDR3 is CASSFRDRDEKLFF. The CDR3 coding sequence is TGTGCCAGCAGCTTTCGGGACAGGGATGAAAAACTGTTTTTT.

V is TRBV6-4 and J is TRBJ2-5, with D unresolved. V was clipped by 6 bases and J by 5 bases, with 16 bases between them. CDR3 size: 14 residues. Germline CDR1 reads MRHNA; CDR2 reads SNTAGT. The CDR3 sequence: CASSPTPMGETQYF. For the CDR3, the DNA is TGTGCCAGCAGCCCGACCCCTATGGGGGAGACCCAGTACTTC.

With respect to this clone: The sample has other DNA sequences that encode this CDR3 too. Here the CDR3 DNA reads TGTGCCAGCAGCCAAGAGACACCCAGCACAGATACGCAGTATTTT. Its protein is CASSQETPSTDTQYF. The chain links TRBV14 to TRBJ2-3; no definite D call. Trimming left V 0 bases short and J 0 bases short, with 7 bases between. The germline V gene has CDR1 SGHDN and CDR2 FVKESK. CDR3 size: 15 residues.

This clone has more than one count but fewer than ten. The J gene is TRBJ2-7, the V gene TRBV2; no reliable D call. Germline assignment: CDR1 SNHLY and CDR2 FYNNEI. The V and J ends lost 4 bases and 7 bases respectively, with 14 bases between them. This CDR3 spans 13 amino acids. The CDR3 protein is CASSGPDLGEQYF. CDR3 in DNA: TGTGCCAGCAGTGGCCCGGACCTGGGGGAGCAGTACTTC.

The chain has TRBV5-1 and TRBJ2-2; D might be TRBD1 or TRBD2, each matching 5 bases. Trimming shortened V by 0 bases and J by 1 base, and 7 bases separated the two germline ends. This CDR3 contains 15 residues. Germline loops: CDR1 SGHRS, CDR2 YFSETQ. Here the CDR3 reads CASSLAGRNTGELFF. The CDR3 bases are TGCGCCAGCAGCTTGGCAGGGAGGAACACCGGGGAGCTGTTTTTT.

The V gene is TRBV2, the J gene TRBJ1-4; D perhaps matches TRBD1 (5 bases). CDR1 is SNHLY, CDR2 FYNNEI, per germline. This CDR3 has 12 residues. V lost 6 bases and J lost 13, with 15 bases in between. CDR3: CASRPTGIRLFF. The CDR3 DNA sequence: TGTGCCAGCAGGCCCACAGGTATTCGACTGTTTTTT.

The chain joins TRBV5-1 to TRBJ2-2; D might be TRBD2 (5 bases). The V end was cut by 4 bases, the J end by 1 base, with 14 bases between. The germline CDR1 and CDR2 sequences are SGHRS and YFSETQ. The CDR3 is 16 residues long. This CDR3 reads CASSPLSGGNTGELFF. The CDR3 nucleotides are TGCGCCAGCAGCCCCCTGAGCGGAGGGAACACCGGGGAGCTGTTTTTT.

V usage is TRBV4-2 and J usage is TRBJ2-3; TRBD2 might be the D (6 bases). The germline V gene has CDR1 LGHNA and CDR2 YNFKEQ. CDR3 length: 17 residues. V shed 3 bases and J shed 2 bases, with 18 bases lying between them. The CDR3: CASSQGPGSAATDTQYF. In DNA form, the CDR3 reads TGTGCCAGCAGCCAGGGCCCCGGGAGTGCCGCCACAGATACGCAGTATTTT.

The rearrangement links TRBV19 to TRBJ1-4; D unresolved. Germline V gives CDR1 LNHDA, CDR2 SQIVND (reference sequence). The CDR3 runs 13 residues. The V gene lost 8 bases and the J gene lost 0 bases, with 7 bases spanning the gap. The CDR3 loop reads CASAVATNEKLFF. CDR3 DNA sequence: TGTGCCAGTGCGGTCGCAACTAATGAAAAACTGTTTTTT.